These 24 T cell receptor beta chains were sequenced from one sample in a study of Ad26.COV2.S vaccination and SARS-CoV-2 variants (TCRdb year 2021). In the paper's terms, the treatment or condition label means: roughly 20 received Ad26.COV2.S at low or high dose, single or two shots; roughly five received placebo; per-sample allocation not given. Repertoires of vaccine and placebo recipients were sequenced from samples collected on day 63 after the first injection. The library was built by means of the immunoSEQ multiplex PCR assay. The table was pulled from immuneACCESS by TCRdb, which kept in-frame rearrangements only. Such tables lose some clones; where checked, under half of the loss comes from unresolved V genes, and the rest has no known cause. Recorded for this sample are a few hundred thousand clones; more than 70% of them occurred a single time. In total, the top ten clones hold roughly 3.5% of the sample.

Sequencing used peripheral blood, obtained in a trial of Ad26.COV2.S vaccine versus placebo. These TCRs come from a person aged 18-60 years who received the Ad26.COV2.S COVID-19 vaccine or a placebo.

The chain combines TRBV18 with TRBJ2-6; unclear D gene. The V gene lost 3 bases and the J gene lost 0 bases, with 3 bases spanning the gap. The CDR3 totals 14 residues. Germline lookup yields CDR1 KGHSH and CDR2 LQKENI. The CDR3 spells CASSPTSGANVLTF. CDR3 nucleotide sequence: TGTGCCAGCTCACCGACCTCTGGGGCCAACGTCCTGACTTTC. The whole variable domain, remainder taken from reference TRBV18 and TRBJ2-6, is NAGVMQNPRHLVRRRGQEARLRCSPMKGHSHVYWYRQLPEEGLKFMVYLQKENIIDESGMPKERFSAEFPKEGPSILRIQQVVRGDSAAYFCASSPTSGANVLTFGAGSRLTVL.

The chain couples TRBV18 to TRBJ2-7; D possibly matches TRBD1 or TRBD2 (6 bases each). From germline, CDR1 is KGHSH and CDR2 LQKENI. The V and J ends lost 0 bases and 5 bases respectively, with 11 bases between them. The CDR3 contains 14 residues. CDR3 loop: CASSPPRGVDEQYF. In nucleotides, the CDR3 is TGTGCCAGCTCACCACCGAGGGGGGTGGACGAGCAGTACTTC.

The chain has TRBV24-1 and TRBJ2-3, with a tentative D call TRBD1 (6 bases). V dropped 3 bases and J dropped 11 bases, with 23 bases sitting between them. The CDR3 contains 16 residues. Per germline, CDR1 KGHDR and CDR2 SFDVKD. In DNA form, the CDR3 reads TGTGCCACCAGTGATGGTGAGACAGGACCCGAGGGCGGGCAGTATTTT. This sequence encodes CATSDGETGPEGGQYF.

CDR3 DNA sequence: TGTGCCAGCAGCCCCCTTAGGACTGGAAACACCATATATTTT. Encoded protein: CASSPLRTGNTIYF. The V call is TRBV11-2, the J call TRBJ1-3, with D unclear. Germline CDR1 SGHAT, CDR2 FQNNGV. This CDR3 is built from 14 residues. The V end lost 5 bases, the J end lost 2 bases, and 10 bases lay between the germline ends.

This chain connects TRBV11-2 to TRBJ1-2; D is unclear. The V end was cut by 1 base, the J end by 2 bases, with 14 bases between. Germline V gene sequence: CDR1 SGHAT, CDR2 FQNNGV. The CDR3 length is 16 residues. In DNA form, the CDR3 reads TGTGCCAGCAGCTTAGTCGTACCAGAACCCAACTATGGCTACACCTTC. It specifies CASSLVVPEPNYGYTF. The entire variable domain, with the rest obtained from reference TRBV11-2 and TRBJ1-2, is as follows: EAGVAQSPRYKIIEKRQSVAFWCNPISGHATLYWYQQILGQGPKLLIQFQNNGVVDDSQLPKDRFSAERLKGVDSTLKIQPAKLEDSAVYLCASSLVVPEPNYGYTFGSGTRLTVV.

This clone occurred once. The V gene is TRBV6-5, the J gene TRBJ2-7; TRBD2 aligns across 12 bases. V dropped 5 bases and J dropped 5; count of bases not matched to a gene: 4. The length of the CDR3 is 14 residues. Germline loops: CDR1 MNHEY, CDR2 SVGAGI. CDR3 protein: CASSRTSGTDEQYF. As DNA, the CDR3 is TGTGCCAGCAGTCGGACTAGCGGGACGGACGAGCAGTACTTC.

This clone was counted only a few times. The chain links TRBV5-1 to TRBJ1-2; D gene unclear. V was cut by 3 bases and J by 0 bases, with 12 bases left in between. The CDR3 extends over 15 amino acids. Looked up from germline, CDR1 is SGHRS and CDR2 is YFSETQ. CDR3 residues: CASSSEAPANYGYTF. CDR3 DNA sequence: TGCGCCAGCAGCTCGGAGGCGCCCGCTAACTATGGCTACACCTTC.

J is TRBJ1-3 and V is TRBV5-1, with D unclear. The CDR3 is 14 residues long. V was shortened by 0 bases and J by 0 bases, with 4 bases between the two germline ends. The germline V gene has CDR1 SGHRS and CDR2 YFSETQ. The CDR3 loop reads CASSLGNSGNTIYF. CDR3 in DNA: TGCGCCAGCAGCTTGGGGAACTCTGGAAACACCATATATTTT.

The CDR3 DNA follows: TGTGCCAGCAGTTCATCACAGGGTTCCAATCAGCCCCAGCATTTT. It specifies CASSSSQGSNQPQHF. The rearrangement links TRBV6-2 or TRBV6-3 to TRBJ1-5; D is perhaps TRBD1 (6 bases). Germline assignment: CDR1 MNHEY and CDR2 SVGEGT. The germline V and J ends were trimmed by 4 bases and 3 bases, with 13 bases remaining between them. This CDR3 comprises 15 residues.

The gene calls are TRBV6-2 or TRBV6-3 and TRBJ2-3; D possibly uses TRBD1 or TRBD2 (5 bases each). The ends were cut back, 2 bases at V and 4 bases at J, with 16 bases in the middle. The CDR3 is 16 residues long. The germline V gene has CDR1 MNHEY and CDR2 SVGEGT. This CDR3 reads CASSYGMTRGPDTQYF. The CDR3 DNA sequence: TGTGCCAGCAGTTACGGCATGACGAGGGGTCCAGATACGCAGTATTTT.

The chain is built from TRBV27 and TRBJ1-2; the match to TRBD1 covers 11 bases. V shed 6 bases and J 4 bases; nucleotides not matched to a gene: 16. Germline V gene lookup returns CDR1 MNHEY and CDR2 SMNVEV (reference sequence). The CDR3 spans 18 residues. CDR3 coding DNA: TGTGCCAGCAGCCGTACTCCGGGACAGGGGGAGGTAGGCTATGGCTACACCTTC. Amino acid sequence: CASSRTPGQGEVGYGYTF.

This chain joins TRBV5-1 and TRBJ2-1; possibly TRBD2 for D (5 bases). V lost 0 bases to trimming and J lost 9 bases, with 22 bases between them. There are 17 residues in the CDR3. Germline V CDR1 and CDR2: SGHRS, YFSETQ. The CDR3 loop reads CASSLEVAPALGGEQFF. The CDR3 DNA follows: TGCGCCAGCAGCTTGGAGGTAGCGCCAGCACTAGGCGGTGAGCAGTTCTTC.

The chain recombines TRBV12-3 or TRBV12-4 with TRBJ2-5; 7 nucleotides line up with TRBD1. The CDR3 length is 13 residues. J was trimmed by 3 bases and V by 7 bases; bases with no gene match: 5. CDR3 loop: CASNKQGKETQYF. The CDR3 DNA follows: TGTGCCAGCAATAAACAGGGGAAAGAGACCCAGTACTTC.

The chain links TRBV19 to TRBJ1-6, with 8 bases identical to TRBD1. Germline V gives CDR1 LNHDA, CDR2 SQIVND (reference sequence). Trimming took 5 bases from V and 8 from J; bases not matched to a gene: 5. The length of the CDR3 is 14 residues. The CDR3 loop is CASSSGGLDSPLHF. CDR3 DNA: TGTGCCAGTAGTTCAGGGGGCTTAGATTCACCCCTCCACTTT. The full variable domain, rest sourced from reference TRBV19 and TRBJ1-6, is DGGITQSPKYLFRKEGQNVTLSCEQNLNHDAMYWYRQDPGQGLRLIYYSQIVNDFQKGDIAEGYSVSREKKESFPLTVTSAQKNPTAFYLCASSSGGLDSPLHFGNGTRLTVT.

The CDR3 bases are TGTGCCAGCAACCCAGGCCTTAATTCACCCCTCCACTTT. Its translation is CASNPGLNSPLHF. The chain links TRBV2 to TRBJ1-6; the D is unclear. Trimming stripped 7 bases from V and 6 bases from J, with 10 bases between. CDR1 is SNHLY and CDR2 is FYNNEI in the germline V gene. The CDR3 is 13 amino acids. Together with reference TRBV2 and TRBJ1-6, the CDR3 gives the full variable domain: EPEVTQTPSHQVTQMGQEVILRCVPISNHLYFYWYRQILGQKVEFLVSFYNNEISEKSEIFDDQFSVERPDGSNFTLKIRSTKLEDSAMYFCASNPGLNSPLHFGNGTRLTVT.

The rearrangement links TRBV10-3 to TRBJ2-2; the match to TRBD2 covers 10 bases. This CDR3 has 16 amino acids. The V gene end was trimmed by 4 bases and the J gene end by 1 base; junction bases not matched to a gene: 3. Germline V CDR1 and CDR2: ENHRY, SYGVKD. The CDR3 DNA reads TGTGCCATCAGTGGACTAGCGGGTGGGAACACCGGGGAGCTGTTTTTT. It translates to CAISGLAGGNTGELFF.

The CDR3 sequence is CAWSLDINSPLHF. The DNA for the CDR3 is TGTGCCTGGAGTTTGGACATTAATTCACCCCTCCACTTT. The chain recombines TRBV30 with TRBJ1-6; tentatively, D is TRBD1 (5 bases). CDR3 length equals 13 residues. The germline V and J ends were trimmed by 2 bases and 6 bases, with 8 bases remaining between them. Per germline, CDR1 GTSNPN and CDR2 SVGIG (reference sequence). The full variable domain, rest sourced from reference TRBV30 and TRBJ1-6, is SQTIHQWPATLVQPVGSPLSLECTVEGTSNPNLYWYRQAAGRGLQLLFYSVGIGQISSEVPQNLSASRPQDRQFILSSKKLLLSDSGFYLCAWSLDINSPLHFGNGTRLTVT.

The J gene is TRBJ1-2, the V gene TRBV5-1; perhaps TRBD1 as D (5 bases). Germline CDR1 and CDR2: SGHRS and YFSETQ. With 0 bases removed from V and 8 bases from J, the gap between germline ends came to 14 bases. The CDR3 contains 14 residues. In nucleotides, the CDR3 is TGCGCCAGCAGCTTGGATGAGGGGAGGGGCGGCTACACCTTC. This translates into CASSLDEGRGGYTF. The full variable domain, in which reference TRBV5-1 and TRBJ1-2 provide the parts outside the CDR3, is KAGVTQTPRYLIKTRGQQVTLSCSPISGHRSVSWYQQTPGQGLQFLFEYFSETQRNKGNFPGRFSGRQFSNSRSEMNVSTLELGDSALYLCASSLDEGRGGYTFGSGTRLTVV.

This chain links TRBV6-2 or TRBV6-3 with TRBJ1-4; D is unclear. The V gene's germline CDR1 is MNHEY and CDR2 SVGEGT. This CDR3 region has 17 residues. The V gene lost 0 bases and the J gene lost 4 bases, with 15 bases spanning the gap. This CDR3 is CASSYSTRLILNEKLFF. CDR3 sequence (DNA): TGTGCCAGCAGTTACTCGACTCGGTTGATTCTTAATGAAAAACTGTTTTTT.

The gene calls are TRBV7-6 and TRBJ1-1; a weak D match, TRBD1 (6 bases). The V end lost 3 bases, the J end lost 3 bases, and 8 bases lay between the germline ends. The CDR3 is 13 residues long. CDR1 SGHVS and CDR2 FNYEAQ come from the germline V gene. The CDR3 protein is CASSFPGDTEAFF. The CDR3 DNA sequence: TGTGCCAGCAGCTTCCCAGGGGACACTGAAGCTTTCTTT.

This clone has just one count. This chain connects TRBV5-1 to TRBJ2-7, with a tentative D call TRBD2 (6 bases). Germline loops: CDR1 SGHRS, CDR2 YFSETQ. This CDR3 has 14 amino acids. V lost 4 bases and J lost 4, with 15 bases in between. Written as DNA, the CDR3 is TGCGCCAGCAGCCGGGACTCCTTAGGGTACGAGCAGTACTTC. Amino acid sequence: CASSRDSLGYEQYF.

V is TRBV5-5 and J is TRBJ2-7; TRBD1 matches at 9 bases. Germline loops: CDR1 SGHKS, CDR2 YYEKEE (reference sequence). This CDR3 is built from 15 residues. V shed 4 bases and J 5 bases; nucleotides not matched to a gene: 10. CDR3 protein: CASSPMDRGWNEQYF. The CDR3 coding sequence is TGTGCCAGCAGCCCGATGGACAGGGGATGGAACGAGCAGTACTTC.

The chain carries TRBV7-2 and TRBJ2-5; D call uncertain. Trimming took off 2 bases at V and 5 bases at J, with 15 bases between the two ends. The germline V gene has CDR1 SGHTA and CDR2 FQGNSA. The CDR3 runs 15 residues. This chain's CDR3 is CASSLTLAGWETQYF. The CDR3 DNA sequence: TGTGCCAGCAGCTTAACCTTAGCTGGGTGGGAGACCCAGTACTTC.

The V call is TRBV14, the J call TRBJ2-5; D is perhaps TRBD1 or TRBD2 (6 bases each). Trimming took 4 bases from V and 4 from J, leaving 19 bases between them. The CDR3 runs 16 residues. The germline gives CDR1 SGHDN, CDR2 FVKESK. CDR3 coding DNA: TGTGCCAGCAGCCCCCCCTATGGGGGGCGAGTAGAGACCCAGTACTTC. Protein sequence: CASSPPYGGRVETQYF. The whole variable domain, filled in from reference TRBV14 and TRBJ2-5, reads EAGVTQFPSHSVIEKGQTVTLRCDPISGHDNLYWYRRVMGKEIKFLLHFVKESKQDESGMPNNRFLAERTGGTYSTLKVQPAELEDSGVYFCASSPPYGGRVETQYFGPGTRLLVL.